These 31 T cell receptor beta chains were sequenced from one sample in a study of response to subunit inactivated influenza vaccine. MiXCR, run by TCRdb on the RT-PCR reads, gives a single entry per CDR3 protein. Of around 180,000 distinct CDR3 sequences listed, roughly 8.7% are singletons. The specimen was non-naive T cells sorted from PBMCs, collected on the day of vaccination. Receptors were obtained from a man between 50 and 59 years old who received an inactivated influenza vaccine.

This clonotype has more than one count but fewer than ten. This chain connects TRBV7-9 to TRBJ2-1; D is tentatively TRBD1 or TRBD2 (5 bases each). Germline CDR1 reads SEHNR; CDR2 reads FQNEAQ (reference sequence). The CDR3 is 15 residues long. The V end lost 10 bases, the J end lost 0 bases, and 16 bases lay between the germline ends. CDR3 amino acids: CATHPGRASYNEQFF. CDR3 DNA: TGTGCCACTCATCCGGGGCGGGCCTCCTACAATGAGCAGTTCTTC.

The chain recombines TRBV3-1 with TRBJ1-2; 7 nucleotides line up with TRBD1. V shed 0 bases, J shed 6 bases, and the junction held 4 bases outside the gene matches. The CDR3 is 14 amino acids. Germline V gives CDR1 LGHDT, CDR2 YNNKEL (reference sequence). CDR3 nucleotide sequence: TGTGCCAGCAGCCAAGACATCCAGGGGGATGGCTACACCTTC. This gives the protein CASSQDIQGDGYTF. The whole variable domain, remainder taken from reference TRBV3-1 and TRBJ1-2, is DTAVSQTPKYLVTQMGNDKSIKCEQNLGHDTMYWYKQDSKKFLKIMFSYNNKELIINETVPNRFSPKSPDKAHLNLHINSLELGDSAVYFCASSQDIQGDGYTFGSGTRLTVV.

The V call is TRBV24-1, the J call TRBJ2-4, with D possibly matching TRBD2 (5 bases). CDR1 KGHDR and CDR2 SFDVKD come from the germline V gene. The CDR3 covers 13 residues. V was cut by 3 bases and J by 5 bases, with 7 bases left in between. In DNA form, the CDR3 reads TGTGCCACCAGTGATCGGGAAGAAAACATTCAGTACTTC. It is translated as CATSDREENIQYF.

This clonotype was seen ten or more times. The J gene is TRBJ1-1, the V gene TRBV12-3 or TRBV12-4; D gene unclear. This CDR3 is built from 15 residues. With 6 bases removed from V and 4 bases from J, the gap between germline ends came to 18 bases. DNA for the CDR3: TGTGCCAGCAGCCGATCCCGGGAGTGGATCACTGAAGCTTTCTTT. Its translation is CASSRSREWITEAFF.

This clonotype was detected a few times. The chain carries TRBV20-1 and TRBJ2-5; no definite D call. The germline V and J ends were trimmed by 2 bases and 5 bases, with 15 bases remaining between them. Germline values: CDR1 DFQATT, CDR2 SNEGSKA (reference sequence). The CDR3 length is 14 residues. CDR3 loop: CSARRGDPQETQYF. The CDR3 nucleotides are TGCAGTGCTAGAAGAGGAGACCCCCAGGAGACCCAGTACTTC.

This clonotype was seen more than once but under ten times. The J gene is TRBJ2-3, the V gene TRBV29-1, with TRBD2 matching 7 bases. The CDR3 totals 14 residues. J lost 0 bases, V lost 5 bases, and 5 bases had no gene match. Germline CDR1 is SQVTM and CDR2 is ANQGSEA. The chain's CDR3 is CSVSSGGSTDTQYF. CDR3 coding DNA: TGCAGCGTTTCTAGCGGAGGGAGCACAGATACGCAGTATTTT.

This clonotype was observed a handful of times. The J gene is TRBJ1-2, the V gene TRBV5-1, with TRBD1 identical over 12 bases. CDR1 and CDR2 from the germline V gene are SGHRS and YFSETQ. Trimming took 6 bases from V and 8 from J; bases not matched to a gene: 11. The CDR3 totals 15 residues. CDR3 in amino acids: CASNPGTGGGRGYTF. The CDR3 region has the DNA TGCGCCAGCAATCCCGGGACAGGGGGCGGGAGAGGCTACACCTTC.

The chain is built from TRBV7-8 and TRBJ2-5, with a tentative D call TRBD2 (5 bases). Germline loops: CDR1 SGHVS, CDR2 FQNEAQ. The CDR3 totals 17 residues. V was pared by 5 bases and J by 2 bases, with 21 bases between. Written as DNA, the CDR3 is TGTGCCAGCAGCCTCTCCGGGGTAGCGAGGCTTCAAGAGACCCAGTACTTC. Amino acid sequence: CASSLSGVARLQETQYF.

This clonotype came up many times. This chain links TRBV6-5 with TRBJ2-5; D remains unclear. The CDR3 extends over 14 amino acids. The V end was cut by 4 bases, the J end by 13 bases, with 22 bases between. The V gene's germline CDR1 is MNHEY and CDR2 SVGAGI. This CDR3 is CASSSDHTLSGRYF. CDR3 bases: TGTGCCAGCAGTTCGGATCACACACTTTCGGGCAGGTACTTC.

This clonotype has a count of ten or more. The gene calls are TRBV15 and TRBJ2-3; 12 bases are a match to TRBD2. The length of the CDR3 is 17 residues. CDR1 and CDR2 (germline): LNHNV, YYDKDF (reference sequence). V lost 2 bases to trimming and J lost 6 bases; unmatched junction nucleotides: 9. The CDR3 loop is CATSRPRLAGVTDTQYF. For the CDR3, the DNA is TGTGCCACCAGCAGACCTAGACTAGCGGGAGTAACTGATACGCAGTATTTT.

The chain has TRBV6-1 and TRBJ2-5; possibly TRBD2 for D (5 bases). Trimming removed 7 bases at V and 7 bases at J, with 16 bases between. CDR1 is MNHNS, CDR2 SASEGT, per germline. This CDR3 is 13 amino acids long. The CDR3 DNA is TGTGCCAGCACGGTCGAGGGTTCCGGGACCCAGTACTTC. This encodes CASTVEGSGTQYF.

This chain links TRBV5-1 with TRBJ2-7, with 7 bases matching TRBD2. Germline V gene data show CDR1 as SGHRS and CDR2 as YFSETQ. The CDR3 extends over 17 amino acids. With 0 bases clipped from V and 6 bases from J, the junction kept 15 bases outside the gene matches. CDR3 bases: TGCGCCAGCAGCTTGGGAACATGGGACCCATCGGGGGGCGAGCAGTACTTC. Protein sequence: CASSLGTWDPSGGEQYF.

This clonotype showed up just a few times. The V call is TRBV19, the J call TRBJ1-1; D not certain. The CDR3 contains 14 residues. Germline CDR1 reads LNHDA; CDR2 reads SQIVND (reference sequence). Trimming took off 3 bases at V and 1 base at J, with 9 bases between the two ends. CDR3 sequence (DNA): TGTGCCAGTAGTATGGCCGGAGGGAACACTGAAGCTTTCTTT. Its translation: CASSMAGGNTEAFF.

The sample holds a few counts of this clonotype. This chain connects TRBV11-2 to TRBJ2-5, with 9 bases matching TRBD2. Losses at the gene ends were 3 bases for V and 1 base for J; bases not matched to a gene: 3. This CDR3 contains 15 residues. The V gene's germline CDR1 is SGHAT and CDR2 FQNNGV. The CDR3 is CASSFVAGAQETQYF. The CDR3 DNA follows: TGTGCCAGCAGCTTCGTAGCGGGGGCCCAAGAGACCCAGTACTTC.

This chain uses TRBV5-1 with TRBJ2-3; tentative D call: TRBD1 (5 bases). Germline CDR1 is SGHRS and CDR2 is YFSETQ. Trimming shortened V by 0 bases and J by 1 base, and 6 bases separated the two germline ends. The CDR3 extends over 14 amino acids. The CDR3 bases are TGCGCCAGCAGCTTGGCACAGGGCACAGATACGCAGTATTTT. Translating gives CASSLAQGTDTQYF.

The chain links TRBV4-2 to TRBJ2-2, with 12 positions matching TRBD2. Germline values: CDR1 LGHNA, CDR2 YNFKEQ. CDR3 length: 17 amino acids. The V segment lost 3 bases and the J segment 6 bases; nucleotides outside the gene matches: 8. CDR3 bases: TGTGCCAGCAGCCAGGCTAGCGGGAGGGCCTCCGCCGGGGAGCTGTTTTTT. Protein: CASSQASGRASAGELFF.

This chain links TRBV7-2 with TRBJ1-2; D ambiguous. V shed 5 bases and J shed 12 bases, with 19 bases lying between them. The V gene's germline CDR1 is SGHTA and CDR2 FQGNSA. CDR3 length equals 13 residues. The CDR3 DNA reads as TGTGCCAGCAGCGCCCGGTACGGTACCCCGGACACCTTC. It translates to CASSARYGTPDTF.

A few counts support this clonotype. This sequence joins TRBV20-1 and TRBJ2-7; 7 bases line up with TRBD1. Germline assignment: CDR1 DFQATT and CDR2 SNEGSKA (reference sequence). Unmatched junction bases numbered 7, after V lost 1 base and J lost 4 bases. This CDR3 spans 14 amino acids. The CDR3 region is CSARVTGNPYEQYF. The CDR3 nucleotides are TGCAGTGCTAGAGTGACAGGGAATCCATACGAGCAGTACTTC.

At least ten counts were recorded for this clonotype. The V and J genes are TRBV7-9 and TRBJ1-6; D ambiguous. This CDR3 has 16 amino acids. Trimming took off 5 bases at V and 2 bases at J, with 13 bases between the two ends. CDR1 is SEHNR and CDR2 is FQNEAQ in the germline V gene (reference sequence). In DNA form, the CDR3 reads TGTGCCAGCAGCCCGCTAATTGGGGCCTATAATTCACCCCTCCACTTT. This gives the protein CASSPLIGAYNSPLHF.

This clonotype has only a few counts. J is TRBJ2-7 and V is TRBV28; 14 nucleotides align to TRBD2. This CDR3 region has 13 residues. V lost 10 bases, J lost 10 bases, and 9 bases stayed unmatched. The germline CDR1 and CDR2 sequences are MDHEN and SYDVKM. The CDR3 region has the DNA TGTGCCAACCAAAGACTAGCGGGAGGGCCACAGTACTTC. Translating gives CANQRLAGGPQYF.

The chain combines TRBV18 with TRBJ1-3; a possible D gene is TRBD1 (5 bases). V was pared by 3 bases and J by 0 bases, with 12 bases between. The CDR3 sequence is 16 residues long. Germline values: CDR1 KGHSH, CDR2 LQKENI. CDR3 bases: TGTGCCAGCTCACCCGAACAGGTGACCTCTGGAAACACCATATATTTT. Translation: CASSPEQVTSGNTIYF.

The chain links TRBV6-1 to TRBJ1-2; 8 positions agree with TRBD1. Germline V gives CDR1 MNHNS, CDR2 SASEGT. V shed 4 bases, J shed 8 bases, and the junction held 15 bases outside the gene matches. This CDR3 contains 16 residues. The CDR3 sequence is CASSALERTGPRGYTF. CDR3 sequence (DNA): TGTGCCAGCAGTGCGTTAGAAAGGACAGGGCCGAGAGGCTACACCTTC.

In this sample, this clonotype turned up many times. The genes are TRBV18 and TRBJ2-1; possible D gene TRBD2, 5 bases. The length of the CDR3 is 13 residues. Germline CDR1 is KGHSH and CDR2 is LQKENI. Trimming took 3 bases from V and 5 from J, leaving 8 bases between them. This CDR3 reads CASSPGVNNEQFF. The CDR3 nucleotides read TGTGCCAGCTCACCGGGAGTCAACAATGAGCAGTTCTTC.

This clonotype has only a few counts. The V gene is TRBV30, the J gene TRBJ1-5; 7 nucleotides align to TRBD1. In germline, CDR1 is GTSNPN, CDR2 SVGIG (reference sequence). The ends lost 5 bases at V and 0 bases at J; junction bases unmatched: 4. The CDR3 has 14 residues. This CDR3 is CAWGQVDSNQPQHF. The CDR3 DNA is TGTGCCTGGGGACAGGTGGATAGCAATCAGCCCCAGCATTTT. The variable domain in full, completed from reference TRBV30 and TRBJ1-5, reads SQTIHQWPATLVQPVGSPLSLECTVEGTSNPNLYWYRQAAGRGLQLLFYSVGIGQISSEVPQNLSASRPQDRQFILSSKKLLLSDSGFYLCAWGQVDSNQPQHFGDGTRLSIL.

This clonotype was observed a few times. The rearrangement joins TRBV6-1 to TRBJ2-7; D is undetermined. Germline lookup yields CDR1 MNHNS and CDR2 SASEGT. There are 14 residues in the CDR3. Trimming pared 5 bases from V and 5 bases from J, leaving 16 bases between. CDR3 DNA: TGTGCCAGCAGTCCGTCCCGCTTAGGCCACGAGCAGTACTTC. Translation gives CASSPSRLGHEQYF.

In this sample, this clonotype turned up many times. J is TRBJ1-1 and V is TRBV5-1; D is possibly TRBD1 (5 bases). The germline CDR1 and CDR2 sequences are SGHRS and YFSETQ. Deletions cut 3 bases from V and 0 bases from J, with 21 bases between. CDR3 size: 18 residues. The CDR3 sequence is CASSSTGRAGFMNTEAFF. CDR3 nucleotides: TGCGCCAGCAGCTCCACCGGACGGGCAGGGTTCATGAACACTGAAGCTTTCTTT.

This clonotype was seen ten or more times. V gene TRBV9 combines with J gene TRBJ2-3; TRBD1 matches at 8 bases. The CDR3 has 15 amino acids. Per germline, CDR1 SGDLS and CDR2 YYNGEE. Unmatched junction bases numbered 6, after V lost 5 bases and J lost 1 base. CDR3 nucleotides: TGTGCCAGCAGGGGGGGACAGGAACGCACAGATACGCAGTATTTT. This sequence encodes CASRGGQERTDTQYF.

At least ten counts were recorded for this clonotype. The V gene is TRBV11-1, the J gene TRBJ2-1; TRBD2 matches 12 bases. Trimming took 2 bases from V and 7 from J; bases not matched to a gene: 15. The germline CDR1 and CDR2 sequences are SGHAT and FQDESV (reference sequence). This CDR3 spans 19 amino acids. For the CDR3, the DNA is TGTGCCAGCAGCTTACGTGCTCTAGCGGGAGGGCCAGTGGGAAATGAGCAGTTCTTC. It translates to CASSLRALAGGPVGNEQFF.

This clonotype was picked up a small number of times. This chain uses TRBV5-1 with TRBJ2-5; maybe TRBD1 (5 bases). Trimming pared 4 bases from V and 1 base from J, leaving 8 bases between. The CDR3 sequence is 13 residues long. Per the germline V gene, CDR1 is SGHRS and CDR2 is YFSETQ. The CDR3 sequence is CASSLRAQETQYF. The CDR3 DNA sequence: TGCGCCAGCAGCCTCAGGGCCCAAGAGACCCAGTACTTC.

This clonotype has a handful of counts. The chain links TRBV3-1 to TRBJ1-4; TRBD1 is a possible D gene (5 bases). CDR3 length equals 15 residues. The V gene lost 4 bases and the J gene lost 3 bases, with 12 bases spanning the gap. In germline, CDR1 is LGHDT, CDR2 YNNKEL (reference sequence). CDR3 in amino acids: CASSPSGPSNEKLFF. The CDR3 bases are TGTGCCAGCAGCCCCTCGGGACCGTCTAATGAAAAACTGTTTTTT.

This clonotype showed up many times. The chain employs TRBV4-3 and TRBJ2-1, with 9 bases aligning to TRBD1. The V gene end was trimmed by 3 bases and the J gene end by 10 bases; junction bases not matched to a gene: 10. CDR3 length equals 15 residues. Germline V gene lookup returns CDR1 LGHNA and CDR2 YSLEER. CDR3 region: CASSHLTGGVWEQFF. The CDR3 nucleotides are TGCGCCAGCAGCCATTTGACAGGGGGTGTATGGGAGCAGTTCTTC.